Below are 14 T cell receptor beta chains sequenced from a single sample in a study of resident and recirculating memory T cells in vitiligo. Data came from immunoSEQ multiplex PCR; TCRdb stores just in-frame clones and leaves some out. The sample holds approximately 69,000 clones, roughly nine tenths seen once. Material: blood. Receptors originate from a male donor with vitiligo.

This chain connects TRBV19 to TRBJ1-2; 7 positions match TRBD1. The germline V gene encodes CDR1 LNHDA and CDR2 SQIVND (reference sequence). The CDR3 has 15 residues. The ends lost 6 bases at V and 2 bases at J; junction bases unmatched: 9. The DNA for the CDR3 is TGTGCCAGTAGCCCGACAGGGAATTTGAACTATGGCTACACCTTC. Its protein product is CASSPTGNLNYGYTF.

The rearrangement uses TRBV7-9 and TRBJ2-7, with D perhaps TRBD2 (6 bases). CDR3 size: 14 residues. CDR1 SEHNR and CDR2 FQNEAQ come from the germline V gene (reference sequence). Deletions cut 4 bases from V and 6 bases from J, with 16 bases between. The CDR3 reads CASSSSYGDSEQYF. For the CDR3, the DNA is TGTGCCAGCAGCTCCTCCTACGGGGACTCCGAGCAGTACTTC. Drawing the rest from reference TRBV7-9 and TRBJ2-7, the complete variable domain is DTGVSQNPRHKITKRGQNVTFRCDPISEHNRLYWYRQTLGQGPEFLTYFQNEAQLEKSRLLSDRFSAERPKGSFSTLEIQRTEQGDSAMYLCASSSSYGDSEQYFGPGTRLTVT.

V gene TRBV10-3 combines with J gene TRBJ1-1, with a weak D call TRBD1 (5 bases). Trimming removed 10 bases at V and 5 bases at J, with 23 bases between. Germline V gene lookup returns CDR1 ENHRY and CDR2 SYGVKD. The length of the CDR3 is 15 residues. The chain's CDR3 is CATTAQGLGYTEAFF. The CDR3 region has the DNA TGTGCCACCACGGCCCAGGGTTTGGGGTATACTGAAGCTTTCTTT.

This chain links TRBV2 with TRBJ2-7; D is uncertain. CDR1 SNHLY and CDR2 FYNNEI come from the germline V gene. The CDR3 contains 12 residues. V was trimmed by 7 bases and J by 3 bases, leaving 10 bases between them. CDR3 sequence: CASTLAGYEQYF. The CDR3 nucleotides read TGTGCCAGCACTCTCGCAGGCTACGAGCAGTACTTC. Combining the CDR3 with reference TRBV2 and TRBJ2-7 gives the whole variable domain EPEVTQTPSHQVTQMGQEVILRCVPISNHLYFYWYRQILGQKVEFLVSFYNNEISEKSEIFDDQFSVERPDGSNFTLKIRSTKLEDSAMYFCASTLAGYEQYFGPGTRLTVT.

The CDR3 region is CASSLWAPPGNTIYF. In DNA, the CDR3 is TGTGCCAGCAGCTTATGGGCCCCGCCGGGAAACACCATATATTTT. The chain uses TRBV7-2 and TRBJ1-3; D is uncertain. The germline V gene encodes CDR1 SGHTA and CDR2 FQGNSA. This CDR3 spans 15 amino acids. The ends were cut back, 2 bases at V and 4 bases at J, with 12 bases in the middle.

The chain joins TRBV18 to TRBJ1-5; no clear D. Trimming took 6 bases from V and 1 from J, leaving 13 bases between them. The CDR3 has 15 amino acids. The germline V gene has CDR1 KGHSH and CDR2 LQKENI. In DNA, the CDR3 is TGTGCCAGCTCGTCGGACGAGGGAAGCAATCAGCCCCAGCATTTT. Its translation is CASSSDEGSNQPQHF.

Only one count was recorded for this clone. This chain links TRBV7-9 with TRBJ1-1; TRBD1 aligns across 7 bases. Germline trimming cut 5 bases from V and 7 bases from J; bases unmatched to any gene: 13. Germline lookup yields CDR1 SEHNR and CDR2 FQNEAQ (reference sequence). CDR3 length: 15 amino acids. The CDR3 is CASSPPTTGTDEAFF. The DNA for the CDR3 is TGTGCCAGCAGCCCACCCACCACCGGGACAGATGAAGCTTTCTTT.

The V gene is TRBV2, the J gene TRBJ2-2; 13 bases match TRBD2. The CDR3 spans 15 residues. Trimming removed 6 bases from V and 5 bases from J; junction bases left unmatched: 3. Germline V lookup: CDR1 SNHLY, CDR2 FYNNEI. The CDR3 DNA follows: TGTGCCAGCAGGGCGGGACTAGCGGGGACCGGGGAGCTGTTTTTT. It encodes CASRAGLAGTGELFF. Variable domain in full (rest from reference TRBV2 and TRBJ2-2): EPEVTQTPSHQVTQMGQEVILRCVPISNHLYFYWYRQILGQKVEFLVSFYNNEISEKSEIFDDQFSVERPDGSNFTLKIRSTKLEDSAMYFCASRAGLAGTGELFFGEGSRLTVL.

The chain has TRBV6-5 and TRBJ2-7; TRBD1 matches at 8 bases. J lost 5 bases, V lost 0 bases, and 6 bases had no gene match. Germline V gene sequence: CDR1 MNHEY, CDR2 SVGAGI. CDR3 length equals 15 residues. CDR3 in amino acids: CASSYSHRGMHEQYF. The DNA for the CDR3 is TGTGCCAGCAGTTACTCCCACAGGGGGATGCACGAGCAGTACTTC.

This clone was seen a single time. The rearrangement links TRBV4-3 to TRBJ1-4; TRBD1 might be the D (5 bases). This CDR3 is 15 amino acids long. The V end lost 0 bases, the J end lost 8 bases, and 13 bases lay between the germline ends. CDR1 and CDR2 from the germline V gene are LGHNA and YSLEER. In nucleotides, the CDR3 is TGCGCCAGCAGCCAAGAAGGAGGGGTGGGCGAAAAACTGTTTTTT. Protein product: CASSQEGGVGEKLFF.

This clone was counted a single time. The chain couples TRBV4-3 to TRBJ2-3; 16 bases align to TRBD2. After removal of 0 bases from V and 7 bases from J, the junction contained 10 bases not matched to a gene. This CDR3 has 19 amino acids. Per the germline V gene, CDR1 is LGHNA and CDR2 is YSLEER. CDR3 nucleotides: TGCGCCAGCAGCCAAGAGGGGACTAGCGGGGGGGCACGAATAAATACGCAGTATTTT. Amino acids: CASSQEGTSGGARINTQYF.

This chain uses TRBV6-1 with TRBJ2-7, with a weak D call TRBD1 (6 bases). V lost 4 bases and J lost 2, with 15 bases in between. Germline CDR1 reads MNHNS; CDR2 reads SASEGT. The length of the CDR3 is 15 residues. Written as DNA, the CDR3 is TGTGCCAGCAGTGCAGATTCAGACAGGACCTACGAGCAGTACTTC. This sequence encodes CASSADSDRTYEQYF.

This clone was counted only a few times. The chain has TRBV7-2 and TRBJ1-1; D is undetermined. Germline V gene data show CDR1 as SGHTA and CDR2 as FQGNSA. The length of the CDR3 is 14 residues. V was pared by 5 bases and J by 0 bases, with 10 bases between. The CDR3 loop reads CASSASWLNTEAFF. The CDR3 nucleotides read TGTGCCAGCAGCGCCAGTTGGTTGAACACTGAAGCTTTCTTT. The full variable domain, rest sourced from reference TRBV7-2 and TRBJ1-1, is GAGVSQSPSNKVTEKGKDVELRCDPISGHTALYWYRQSLGQGLEFLIYFQGNSAPDKSGLPSDRFSAERTGGSVSTLTIQRTQQEDSAVYLCASSASWLNTEAFFGQGTRLTVV.

V gene TRBV4-2 combines with J gene TRBJ1-2; 9 positions agree with TRBD1. Germline V gene data show CDR1 as LGHNA and CDR2 as YNFKEQ. V gave up 6 bases and J gave up 4 bases; unmatched junction bases: 9. This CDR3 has 15 residues. The CDR3 DNA follows: TGTGCCAGCAGACCCACAGGGGGCAGCCTCTATGGCTACACCTTC. Protein: CASRPTGGSLYGYTF.